This T cell receptor (beta chain) stems from a study of cytomegalovirus exposure and HLA in healthy donors. The germline gives CDR1 KGHSH, CDR2 LQKENI. This CDR3 is 21 amino acids long. V was pared by 6 bases and J by 8 bases, with 27 bases of the junction left unmatched. A remark on this clone: What it binds is unknown.

Primers: 60 Vbeta forward and 13 Jbeta reverse. The protocol was immunoSEQ multiplex PCR, while the TCRdb copy is restricted to in-frame clones and leaves out a portion. In the table there are 150,000 or so clones, under 70% of which are singletons. Study-level results: There were about 160 TCR beta chains listed as cytomegalovirus-associated.

The source is a man under 40 in good health and CMV-seropositive. Sequenced input: PBMCs. The chain joins TRBV18 to TRBJ2-1, with 11 bases that match TRBD1. The CDR3 bases are TGTGCCAGCTCCTTCACCCACGGACAGGGGGCCTTTCGCCTCTGGGGTGATGAGCAGTTCTTC. Translation gives CASSFTHGQGAFRLWGDEQFF.